This T cell receptor (beta chain) was retrieved from a study of cytotoxic CD8 clonotypes in ibrutinib-treated CLL. Notes on this clone: Antigen: not known.

Germline CDR1 and CDR2: SQVTM and ANQGSEA. Trimming took 5 bases from V and 6 from J; bases not matched to a gene: 9. The CDR3 spans 14 residues. Profiling relied on immunoSEQ multiplex PCR, and the TCRdb table lists in-frame clones only, not all of them. The table includes fewer than 75,000 clones, 71% detected once. General observations from the study: Under therapy, public clonotypes either contracted or stayed stable, and they were uncommon. Baseline clonality, above age-matched healthy donor levels, tracked circulating CD8+ T-cell counts. Ibrutinib response saw clonality rise, and progression saw it return toward baseline.

Material: PBMCs, obtained after 12 months of ibrutinib treatment. The chain is built from TRBV29-1 and TRBJ2-2; the match to TRBD1 covers 7 bases. This TCR derives from a human donor with chronic lymphocytic leukemia. The CDR3 is CSVLTGLVAGELFF. In DNA, the CDR3 is TGCAGCGTTTTGACAGGGTTAGTGGCCGGGGAGCTGTTTTTT.